This T cell receptor beta chain stems from a study of blood T cells in healthy people across ages. The second PCR ran roughly 6 to 11 cycles with a sample-barcoded 5' primer and J-beta primers. TCRdb redid the calling of the 5' RACE reads with MiXCR, one entry per CDR3 protein. The sample lists roughly 2 million distinct CDR3 sequences; about 49% were seen once. This clonotype was found once. What it binds is unknown. V was trimmed by 5 bases and J by 7 bases, leaving 18 bases between them. This CDR3 is built from 15 residues. From germline, CDR1 is MNHEY and CDR2 SVGAGI. Study-level points and caveats: Without sorted subsets, naive and antigen-experienced compartments could not be conclusively compared.

The sequence was collected from a woman aged 40 to 50 in good health. Specimen: blood. This rearrangement joins TRBV6-5 to TRBJ1-5, with no clear D. For the CDR3, the DNA is TGTGCCAGCAGTCAGGACTTCGGGCATTACCAGCCCCAGCATTTT. Residues: CASSQDFGHYQPQHF.